Presented here are 10 T cell receptor beta chains from one specimen sequenced in a study of cytomegalovirus exposure and HLA in healthy donors. The PCR was carried out with 60 Vbeta primers and 13 Jbeta primers. The table came from immunoSEQ multiplex PCR; TCRdb's copy has only in-frame clones and leaves some out. This table has 130,000 to 150,000 clones, roughly 80% appearing once. Sequencing input: PBMCs. These receptors originate from a woman aged 40 to 50 in good health and CMV-seropositive.

The genes are TRBV6-1 and TRBJ2-7; D ambiguous. Germline V gene sequence: CDR1 MNHNS, CDR2 SASEGT. The CDR3 runs 14 residues. V lost 1 base and J 2 bases, leaving 9 bases between the germline ends. The CDR3 DNA reads as TGTGCCAGCAGTGAAGTCGGTAATGCCTACGAGCAGTACTTC. Its protein is CASSEVGNAYEQYF.

The V call is TRBV27, the J call TRBJ2-1; 11 nucleotides agree with TRBD2. Germline trimming cut 4 bases from V and 6 bases from J; bases unmatched to any gene: 5. Germline V gene sequence: CDR1 MNHEY, CDR2 SMNVEV (reference sequence). The CDR3 is made up of 15 amino acids. As DNA, the CDR3 is TGTGCCAGCAGTTCCCCGGGACTAGCGGTCAATGAGCAGTTCTTC. It specifies CASSSPGLAVNEQFF.

V gene TRBV5-1 combines with J gene TRBJ2-5, with 8 bases identical to TRBD2. With V trimmed by 4 bases and J by 3 bases, 5 bases remained unmatched. This CDR3 is built from 14 residues. The V gene's germline CDR1 is SGHRS and CDR2 YFSETQ. CDR3 sequence: CASSPGGPKETQYF. The CDR3 region has the DNA TGCGCCAGCAGCCCGGGAGGGCCAAAAGAGACCCAGTACTTC. Complete variable domain (other parts from reference TRBV5-1 and TRBJ2-5): KAGVTQTPRYLIKTRGQQVTLSCSPISGHRSVSWYQQTPGQGLQFLFEYFSETQRNKGNFPGRFSGRQFSNSRSEMNVSTLELGDSALYLCASSPGGPKETQYFGPGTRLLVL.

As concerns this clone: Given the absence of the conserved phenylalanine or tryptophan at the CDR3 end, a read error is likely. The chain uses TRBV7-9 and TRBJ1-1; perhaps TRBD1 as D (5 bases). The germline V gene encodes CDR1 SEHNR and CDR2 FQNEAQ (reference sequence). The CDR3 is 14 amino acids. With 5 bases removed from V and 1 base from J, the gap between germline ends came to 11 bases. The CDR3: CASSPTQGNTEAFL. Here the CDR3 DNA reads TGTGCCAGCAGCCCGACCCAGGGGAACACTGAAGCTTTCCTT.

The gene calls are TRBV4-3 and TRBJ1-1; weak D call: TRBD1 (5 bases). CDR1 and CDR2 (germline): LGHNA, YSLEER. V was pared by 2 bases and J by 5 bases, with 9 bases between. The CDR3 spans 13 residues. CDR3 in amino acids: CASSQIRGTEAFF. The CDR3 DNA follows: TGCGCCAGCAGCCAAATTCGGGGGACTGAAGCTTTCTTT.

V is TRBV4-2 and J is TRBJ1-2; D gene uncertain. The ends were cut back, 2 bases at V and 4 bases at J, with 14 bases in the middle. The germline V gene has CDR1 LGHNA and CDR2 YNFKEQ. CDR3 size: 15 residues. For the CDR3, the DNA is TGTGCCAGCAGCCAATCCGGGAGCAAACTCTATGGCTACACCTTC. Encoded protein: CASSQSGSKLYGYTF.

This sequence joins TRBV30 and TRBJ1-5, with D tentatively TRBD1 (6 bases). V lost 7 bases and J 7 bases, leaving 17 bases between the germline ends. This CDR3 comprises 13 residues. The V gene's germline CDR1 is GTSNPN and CDR2 SVGIG (reference sequence). CDR3 DNA sequence: TGTGCCTTTTCTGGGGGCATCGTACAGCCCCAGCATTTT. Protein sequence: CAFSGGIVQPQHF.

The rearrangement uses TRBV6-5 and TRBJ1-5; 7 bases map to TRBD1. V trimming: 4 bases; J trimming: 7 bases; junction bases outside the gene matches: 7. Germline-derived CDR1 and CDR2 are MNHEY and SVGAGI. This CDR3 is 14 amino acids long. In DNA form, the CDR3 reads TGTGCCAGCAGTTTACAGGGGATTGGGCAGCCCCAGCATTTT. Encoded protein: CASSLQGIGQPQHF.

V gene TRBV4-1 combines with J gene TRBJ1-5; D is ambiguous. The CDR3 has 13 residues. Germline V CDR1 and CDR2: MGHRA, YSYEKL. Trimming cost V 4 bases and J 8 bases, with 12 bases left between them. The CDR3 loop reads CASSLVIREPQHF. As DNA, the CDR3 is TGCGCCAGCAGCCTCGTAATCCGGGAGCCCCAGCATTTT.

This clone has just a few counts. This sequence joins TRBV19 and TRBJ2-1; TRBD1 agrees at 7 bases. The length of the CDR3 is 14 residues. The germline V gene has CDR1 LNHDA and CDR2 SQIVND (reference sequence). With 7 bases clipped from V and 9 bases from J, the junction kept 12 bases outside the gene matches. CDR3 protein: CASTRETGDGEQFF. The CDR3 nucleotides read TGTGCCAGTACCAGGGAAACAGGGGATGGTGAGCAGTTCTTC.